This TCR beta chain emerged from a study of T cells in Graves' hyperthyroidism and ophthalmopathy. TCR beta CDR3 region amplification was performed from RNA transcripts. The TCR CDR3 first-round RT-PCR relied on the HTBI primer set. TCRdb called the multiplex PCR reads again in MiXCR, with one record for every CDR3 protein. The sample yields under 300,000 distinct CDR3 sequences, 25% to 30% seen once. Patients were excluded because of uncontrolled infection, other autoimmune disease, pregnancy or lactation. There are many counts of this clonotype. The material sequenced was blood. The source of this sequence is a man aged 35 to 55 with Graves' hyperthyroidism that later progressed to Graves' ophthalmopathy.

CDR3 nucleotide sequence: TGTGCCAGTAGTATAGACCGCTGGAGCTACACCTTC. It encodes CASSIDRWSYTF. The chain links TRBV19 to TRBJ1-2; D remains ambiguous. This CDR3 has 12 residues. With 0 bases removed from V and 9 bases from J, the gap between germline ends came to 8 bases. In germline, CDR1 is LNHDA, CDR2 SQIVND (reference sequence).